These 19 T cell receptor beta chains share one sample of origin, sequenced in a study of blood T cell repertoires in COVID-19. Measured with immunoSEQ multiplex PCR; TCRdb has only the in-frame clones, and not every one. The table has under 200,000 clones, approximately 81% seen once; the top ten hold roughly 13%. Source material: peripheral blood. These receptor sequences come from a man between 18 and 35 years old with active or convalescent COVID-19.

The gene calls are TRBV7-9 and TRBJ2-7, with 8 bases lining up with TRBD2. CDR1 and CDR2 from the germline V gene are SEHNR and FQNEAQ (reference sequence). V shed 5 bases and J 0 bases; nucleotides not matched to a gene: 3. This CDR3 spans 14 amino acids. The CDR3 DNA is TGTGCCAGCAGCCCTAGCGGGCTCTCCTACGAGCAGTACTTC. It translates to CASSPSGLSYEQYF.

Regarding this clone: One end of the junction is discordant with germline, which a read error may explain. Different DNA sequences within this sample yield the same CDR3. The V and J genes are TRBV12-3 or TRBV12-4 and TRBJ1-1; the match to TRBD1 covers 7 bases. CDR3 length equals 13 residues. The CDR3 DNA reads as TGTGCCAGCAGCACCGACAGGGACACTGAAGCCTTCTTT. Amino acids: CASSTDRDTEAFF.

The genes are TRBV18 and TRBJ1-4, with D unclear. The CDR3 is 12 amino acids. Trimming pared 6 bases from V and 4 bases from J, leaving 6 bases between. Germline V CDR1 and CDR2: KGHSH, LQKENI. CDR3 loop: CASSRSNEKLFF. CDR3 DNA sequence: TGTGCCAGCTCGCGGAGTAATGAAAAACTGTTTTTT.

This clone was recorded only once. The CDR3 sequence: CASRALFSGNTIYF. The CDR3 bases are TGTGCCAGCAGGGCTCTCTTTTCTGGAAACACCATATATTTT. The chain links TRBV11-2 to TRBJ1-3; D is uncertain. V dropped 6 bases and J dropped 1 base, with 10 bases sitting between them. CDR3 length: 14 amino acids. Germline lookup yields CDR1 SGHAT and CDR2 FQNNGV.

This chain joins TRBV5-4 and TRBJ1-1; D is unresolved. Germline CDR1 and CDR2: SGHNT and YYREEE (reference sequence). V was shortened by 4 bases and J by 1 base, with 11 bases between the two germline ends. This CDR3 comprises 14 residues. Here the CDR3 DNA reads TGTGCCAGCAGCCATAGGCGGGGGAACACTGAAGCTTTCTTT. It translates to CASSHRRGNTEAFF. The whole variable domain, remainder taken from reference TRBV5-4 and TRBJ1-1, is ETGVTQSPTHLIKTRGQQVTLRCSSQSGHNTVSWYQQALGQGPQFIFQYYREEENGRGNFPPRFSGLQFPNYSSELNVNALELDDSALYLCASSHRRGNTEAFFGQGTRLTVV.

V is TRBV6-5 and J is TRBJ2-3; 8 bases line up with TRBD1. The germline gives CDR1 MNHEY, CDR2 SVGAGI. The V segment lost 6 bases and the J segment 4 bases; nucleotides outside the gene matches: 9. The CDR3 is 15 residues long. For the CDR3, the DNA is TGTGCCAGCAGGGTGACAGGGGTTGGTGCAGATACGCAGTATTTT. Translated: CASRVTGVGADTQYF.

The V and J genes are TRBV10-3 and TRBJ1-2; 7 nucleotides agree with TRBD1. Per germline, CDR1 ENHRY and CDR2 SYGVKD. With 3 bases clipped from V and 4 bases from J, the junction kept 11 bases outside the gene matches. There are 16 residues in the CDR3. CDR3 residues: CAISDIGGQPSYGYTF. In DNA, the CDR3 is TGTGCCATCAGTGACATAGGGGGACAGCCCTCCTATGGCTACACCTTC.

The chain combines TRBV6-5 with TRBJ1-1, with D unresolved. The germline gives CDR1 MNHEY, CDR2 SVGAGI. Trimming stripped 2 bases from V and 1 base from J, with 5 bases between. This CDR3 is 13 amino acids long. The CDR3 loop reads CASSYLRNTEAFF. The CDR3, as DNA: TGTGCCAGCAGTTACCTACGGAACACTGAAGCTTTCTTT.

This chain uses TRBV11-2 with TRBJ2-3, with 8 bases that match TRBD2. There are 14 residues in the CDR3. Trimming took 0 bases from V and 14 from J; bases not matched to a gene: 10. Germline CDR1 SGHAT, CDR2 FQNNGV. CDR3 sequence (DNA): TGTGCCAGCAGCTTAGATCTTACGGGGGGGCCGAGGTATTTT. Translating gives CASSLDLTGGPRYF.

V is TRBV3-1 (or the pseudogene TRBV3-2) and J is TRBJ2-5, with 9 nucleotides matching TRBD2. CDR3 length: 14 residues. V lost 4 bases and J lost 7; bases outside the gene matches: 7. Germline values: CDR1 LGHDT, CDR2 YNNKEL (reference sequence). The DNA of the CDR3 is TGTGCCAGCAGCCTCCGGGGTAGCGGGAGGACCCAGTACTTC. Its protein is CASSLRGSGRTQYF.

This clone was recorded at least ten times. The V call is TRBV7-6, the J call TRBJ1-5, with D possibly being TRBD1 (5 bases). Per the germline V gene, CDR1 is SGHVS and CDR2 is FNYEAQ. The CDR3 is 15 residues long. Trimming pared 0 bases from V and 7 bases from J, leaving 13 bases between. The CDR3 nucleotides are TGTGCCAGCAGCTTAGCGGAAGGGGTAGGACAGCCCCAGCATTTT. It specifies CASSLAEGVGQPQHF.

The V and J genes are TRBV11-2 and TRBJ2-7; D is perhaps TRBD1 (5 bases). Trimming removed 10 bases from V and 0 bases from J, with 16 bases in between. There are 14 residues in the CDR3. Per germline, CDR1 SGHAT and CDR2 FQNNGV. CDR3 region: CATQKGHSSYEQYF. The CDR3 DNA sequence: TGTGCCACCCAAAAGGGGCATAGCTCCTACGAGCAGTACTTC.

The chain has TRBV21-1 and TRBJ2-7; TRBD2 is the table's D call, not checked against the DNA. TRBV21-1 is annotated as a pseudogene. CDR3 size: 13 residues. For the CDR3, the DNA is TGTGCCAGCAGCAAATCGGTTTCCTACGAGCAGTACTTC. Translating gives CASSKSVSYEQYF.

The count of this clone is one. The gene calls are TRBV28 and TRBJ2-7; TRBD1 aligns across 9 bases. J was trimmed by 7 bases and V by 5 bases; bases with no gene match: 12. Germline V gives CDR1 MDHEN, CDR2 SYDVKM. This CDR3 is built from 15 residues. The CDR3 sequence is CASSLRAGQGGEQYF. CDR3 bases: TGTGCCAGCAGTCTAAGAGCGGGACAGGGCGGGGAGCAGTACTTC.

This chain connects TRBV27 to TRBJ2-6; 7 bases align to TRBD1. The V and J ends lost 6 bases and 0 bases, in that order; junction bases with no gene match: 11. The length of the CDR3 is 18 residues. Germline assignment: CDR1 MNHEY and CDR2 SMNVEV (reference sequence). The CDR3 spells CASRPTGTVLSGANVLTF. As DNA, the CDR3 is TGTGCCAGCAGGCCCACCGGGACAGTCCTCTCTGGGGCCAACGTCCTGACTTTC.

This chain connects TRBV5-1 to TRBJ1-6; D ambiguous. Trimming removed 2 bases at V and 0 bases at J, with 9 bases between. This CDR3 region has 16 residues. Per the germline V gene, CDR1 is SGHRS and CDR2 is YFSETQ. CDR3 sequence (DNA): TGCGCCAGCAGCTTACAGCCCAGCTCCTATAATTCACCCCTCCACTTT. Residues: CASSLQPSSYNSPLHF.

The chain combines TRBV5-8 with TRBJ2-5, with D unresolved. The germline V and J ends were trimmed by 4 bases and 4 bases, with 14 bases remaining between them. Germline CDR1 and CDR2: SGHTS and YDEGEE. This CDR3 comprises 14 residues. In nucleotides, the CDR3 is TGTGCCAGCAGCCTGTACGGCACGGGAGAGACCCAGTACTTC. It translates to CASSLYGTGETQYF.

The rearrangement joins TRBV28 to TRBJ1-1, with D uncertain. Between the trimmed V and J ends, which lost 1 base and 4 bases, there was a span of 4 bases. Per the germline V gene, CDR1 is MDHEN and CDR2 is SYDVKM. The CDR3 contains 12 residues. CDR3 nucleotides: TGTGCCAGCAGTTTATCTATCACTGAAGCTTTCTTT. Translating gives CASSLSITEAFF.

The rearrangement joins TRBV11-3 to TRBJ1-2; 9 bases fit TRBD1. The CDR3 covers 14 residues. Per the germline V gene, CDR1 is SGHNT and CDR2 is YENEEA. V lost 1 base and J lost 6; bases outside the gene matches: 3. CDR3 amino acids: CASSLVWTGDGYTF. The CDR3 nucleotides are TGTGCCAGCAGCTTAGTTTGGACAGGGGATGGCTACACCTTC.